This entry concerns a single TCR beta chain. Its specificity is unknown. CDR1 is ENHRY, CDR2 SYGVKD, per germline. The CDR3 is 15 residues long. V trimming: 10 bases; J trimming: 3 bases; junction bases outside the gene matches: 12. PCR primers comprised 60 Vbeta and 13 Jbeta primers. Sequencing used immunoSEQ multiplex PCR; TCRdb keeps in-frame clones, though not all of them. Of under 200,000 clones in the sample, around 68% are singletons; the top ten hold less than 3%. This record comes from a study of cytomegalovirus exposure and HLA in healthy donors. Study-level points and caveats: TCR beta sequences reportedly predicted the HLA-A and HLA-B alleles of most subjects accurately. Some public TCRs appeared in many individuals, while most sequences were rare.

This rearrangement joins TRBV10-3 to TRBJ1-5; 7 nucleotides align to TRBD1. The receptor was derived from a woman aged 40-49 years in good health and CMV-seropositive. Sequenced sample: PBMCs. CDR3 loop: CATSPDRADNQPQHF. CDR3 nucleotides: TGTGCCACCTCCCCCGACAGGGCAGACAATCAGCCCCAGCATTTT.